This T cell receptor (beta chain) is from a study of CD8+CD57+ T cells in acquired aplastic anemia. Study information: Sorted CD4+ and CD8+ cell DNA averaged approximately 3.2 ug.

Investigators profiled TCR beta VDJ and CDR3 from genomic DNA template. A single record per CDR3 protein comes from TCRdb applying MiXCR to the reads. The sample holds 190,000 or so distinct CDR3 sequences, less than 60% seen once. By flow cytometry, patients selected for sequencing had shown an expansion of CD8+CD57+ cells. Trimming removed 0 bases from V and 4 bases from J, with 4 bases in between. The CDR3 length is 12 residues. CDR1 SGHDT and CDR2 YYEEEE come from the germline V gene. The source material was sorted CD4+, CD8+, or CD8+CD57+ T cells (not recorded which) from PBMCs. The chain joins TRBV5-6 to TRBJ2-5; D is undetermined. This TCR came from a human donor with aplastic anemia. The CDR3 reads CASSLEPETQYF. DNA of the CDR3: TGTGCCAGCAGCTTGGAGCCAGAGACCCAGTACTTC.